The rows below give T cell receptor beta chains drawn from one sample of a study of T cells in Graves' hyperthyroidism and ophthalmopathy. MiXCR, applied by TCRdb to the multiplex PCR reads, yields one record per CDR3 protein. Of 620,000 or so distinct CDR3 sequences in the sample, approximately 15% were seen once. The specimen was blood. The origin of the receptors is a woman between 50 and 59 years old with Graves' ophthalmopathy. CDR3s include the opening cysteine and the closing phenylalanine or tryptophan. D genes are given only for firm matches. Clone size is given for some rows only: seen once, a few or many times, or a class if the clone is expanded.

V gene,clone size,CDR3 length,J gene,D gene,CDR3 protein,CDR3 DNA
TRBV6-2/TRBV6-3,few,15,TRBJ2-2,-,CASSVSPGATGELFF,TGTGCCAGCAGTGTCTCACCTGGGGCCACCGGGGAGCTGTTTTTT
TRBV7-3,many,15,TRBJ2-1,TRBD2,CASSTTSGSKDEQFF,TGTGCCAGCAGCACAACTAGCGGGAGCAAGGATGAGCAGTTCTTC
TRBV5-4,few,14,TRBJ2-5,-,CASSRESGEETQYF,TGTGCCAGCAGTCGTGAATCAGGGGAAGAGACCCAGTACTTC
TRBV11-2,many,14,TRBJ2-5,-,CASSLGESQKTQYF,TGTGCCAGCAGCTTAGGGGAGTCTCAAAAGACCCAGTACTTC
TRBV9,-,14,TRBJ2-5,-,CASSVGGAGETQYF,TGTGCCAGCAGCGTAGGTGGAGCGGGAGAGACCCAGTACTTC
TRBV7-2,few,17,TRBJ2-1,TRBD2,CASSLHPGTSSYNEQFF,TGTGCCAGCAGCCTCCACCCCGGGACTAGCTCCTACAATGAGCAGTTCTTC
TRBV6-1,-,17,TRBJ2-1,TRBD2,CASSSRTSGRASNEQFF,TGTGCCAGCAGTTCCCGGACTAGCGGGAGAGCATCCAATGAGCAGTTCTTC
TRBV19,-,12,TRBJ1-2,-,CASSIARYGYTF,TGTGCCAGTAGTATTGCGCGGTATGGCTACACCTTC
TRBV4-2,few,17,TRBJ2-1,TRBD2,CASSQPRTSGRGNEQFF,TGTGCCAGCAGCCAGCCTCGGACTAGCGGGAGAGGTAATGAGCAGTTCTTC
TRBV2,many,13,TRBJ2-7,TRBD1,CASKGQETYEQYF,TGTGCCAGCAAAGGACAGGAAACCTACGAGCAGTACTTC
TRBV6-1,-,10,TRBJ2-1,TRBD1,CASSWTGSSF,TGTGCCAGCAGTTGGACAGGAAGTTCCTTC
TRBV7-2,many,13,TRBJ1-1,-,CASSLSAYTEAFF,TGTGCCAGCAGCTTATCAGCCTACACTGAAGCTTTCTTT
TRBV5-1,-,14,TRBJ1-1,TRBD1,CASGGQGAYTEAFF,TGCGCCAGCGGGGGACAGGGGGCGTATACTGAAGCTTTCTTT
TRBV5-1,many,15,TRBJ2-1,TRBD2,CASSSDSGTYNEQFF,TGCGCCAGCAGCTCGGATAGCGGGACCTACAATGAGCAGTTCTTC
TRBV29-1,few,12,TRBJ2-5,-,CSVTGRPETQYF,TGCAGCGTTACAGGGCGCCCAGAGACCCAGTACTTC
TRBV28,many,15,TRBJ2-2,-,CASSFFRRWTGELFF,TGTGCCAGCAGTTTCTTTCGTCGGTGGACCGGGGAGCTGTTTTTT
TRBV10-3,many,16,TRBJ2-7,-,CAISEGGPTVPYEQYF,TGTGCCATCAGTGAGGGGGGGCCGACAGTCCCCTACGAGCAGTACTTC
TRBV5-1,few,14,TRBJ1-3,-,CASSLAAAGNTIYF,TGCGCCAGCAGCTTGGCAGCAGCTGGAAACACCATATATTTT
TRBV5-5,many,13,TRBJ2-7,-,CASSLKGSYEQYF,TGTGCCAGCAGCTTGAAGGGGTCCTACGAGCAGTACTTC
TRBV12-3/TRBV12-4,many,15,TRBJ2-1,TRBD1,CASSRYRGRRDEQFF,TGTGCCAGCAGCCGTTACAGGGGGCGACGGGATGAGCAGTTCTTC
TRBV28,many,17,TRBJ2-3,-,CASSLASDRTSTDTQYF,TGTGCCAGCAGTTTGGCTTCAGACAGAACTAGCACAGATACGCAGTATTTT
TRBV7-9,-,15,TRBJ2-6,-,CASSSGRTGANVLTF,TGTGCCAGCAGCTCGGGACGCACTGGGGCCAACGTCCTGACTTTC
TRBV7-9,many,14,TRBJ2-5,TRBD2,CASSFSGRAETQYF,TGTGCCAGCAGCTTTAGCGGGAGGGCAGAGACCCAGTACTTC
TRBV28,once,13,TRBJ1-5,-,CASNSRVGQPQHF,TGTGCCAGCAATTCCAGGGTCGGGCAGCCCCAGCATTTT
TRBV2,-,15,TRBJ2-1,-,CASSVRVAPYNERFF,TGTGCCAGCAGTGTGAGGGTAGCGCCCTACAATGAGCGGTTCTTC
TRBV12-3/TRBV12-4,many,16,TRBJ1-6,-,CASSLFGGPYNSPLHF,TGTGCCAGCAGTTTATTTGGGGGGCCCTATAATTCACCCCTCCACTTT
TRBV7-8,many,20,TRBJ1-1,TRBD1,CASSQQRDRGRVGENTEAFF,TGTGCCAGCAGCCAGCAGCGGGACAGGGGGCGAGTGGGGGAGAACACTGAAGCTTTCTTT
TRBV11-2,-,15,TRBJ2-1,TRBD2,CASSPVSSGMNEQFF,TGTGCCAGCAGCCCCGTCTCTAGCGGAATGAATGAGCAGTTCTTC
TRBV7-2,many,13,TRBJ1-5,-,CASSSRSGQPQHF,TGTGCCAGCAGCTCCCGATCGGGTCAGCCCCAGCATTTT
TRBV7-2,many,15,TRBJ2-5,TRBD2,CASSQNSGRVETQYF,TGTGCCAGCAGCCAGAATAGCGGGAGGGTCGAGACCCAGTACTTC
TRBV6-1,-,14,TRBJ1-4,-,CASGSDRSNEKLFF,TGTGCCAGCGGCTCCGACAGGTCTAATGAAAAACTGTTTTTT
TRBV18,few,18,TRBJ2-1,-,CASSLRRSGLSSYNEQFF,TGTGCCAGCTCATTACGTCGGTCAGGGCTTAGCTCCTACAATGAGCAGTTCTTC
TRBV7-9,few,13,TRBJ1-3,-,CASSPAGGNTIYF,TGTGCCAGCAGCCCCGCCGGGGGAAACACCATATATTTT
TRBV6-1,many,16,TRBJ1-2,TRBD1,CASSKLITGANYGYTF,TGTGCCAGCAGTAAGCTGATAACAGGGGCCAACTATGGCTACACCTTC
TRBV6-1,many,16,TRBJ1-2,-,CASSVWTETASYGYTF,TGTGCCAGCAGTGTTTGGACAGAAACAGCCTCCTATGGCTACACCTTC
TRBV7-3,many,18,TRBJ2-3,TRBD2,CASSRGGTTDLTTDTQYF,TGTGCCAGCAGCCGGGGCGGGACTACCGACCTAACCACAGATACGCAGTATTTT
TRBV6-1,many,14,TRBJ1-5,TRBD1,CASSQGSGGQPQHF,TGTGCCAGCAGTCAGGGGTCAGGGGGGCAGCCCCAGCATTTT
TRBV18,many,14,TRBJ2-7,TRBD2,CASSLISGRGEQYF,TGTGCCAGCTCACTTATCAGCGGGAGAGGGGAGCAGTACTTC
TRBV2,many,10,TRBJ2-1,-,CASRLNEQFF,TGTGCCAGCAGGCTCAATGAGCAGTTCTTC
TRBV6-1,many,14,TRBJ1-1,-,CASSERRMNTEAFF,TGTGCCAGCAGTGAGAGACGGATGAACACTGAAGCTTTCTTT
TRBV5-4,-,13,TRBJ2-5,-,CASSVTVQETQYF,TGTGCCAGCAGTGTGACAGTACAAGAGACCCAGTACTTC
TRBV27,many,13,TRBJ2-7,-,CASSPWTFYEQYF,TGTGCCAGCAGTCCCTGGACCTTCTACGAGCAGTACTTC
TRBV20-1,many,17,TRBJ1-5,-,CSAREAGERVGNQPQHF,TGCAGTGCTAGAGAGGCAGGGGAGCGTGTTGGCAATCAGCCCCAGCATTTT
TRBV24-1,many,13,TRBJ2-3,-,CATSVGKTDTQYF,TGTGCCACCAGCGTTGGGAAAACAGATACGCAGTATTTT
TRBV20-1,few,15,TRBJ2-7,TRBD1,CSARDLRGRGDEQYF,TGCAGTGCTAGAGATCTAAGGGGGCGAGGGGATGAGCAGTACTTC
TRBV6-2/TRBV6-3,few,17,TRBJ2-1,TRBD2,CASSSGTSDYTYNEQFF,TGTGCCAGCAGTTCCGGGACTAGCGATTACACCTACAATGAGCAGTTCTTC